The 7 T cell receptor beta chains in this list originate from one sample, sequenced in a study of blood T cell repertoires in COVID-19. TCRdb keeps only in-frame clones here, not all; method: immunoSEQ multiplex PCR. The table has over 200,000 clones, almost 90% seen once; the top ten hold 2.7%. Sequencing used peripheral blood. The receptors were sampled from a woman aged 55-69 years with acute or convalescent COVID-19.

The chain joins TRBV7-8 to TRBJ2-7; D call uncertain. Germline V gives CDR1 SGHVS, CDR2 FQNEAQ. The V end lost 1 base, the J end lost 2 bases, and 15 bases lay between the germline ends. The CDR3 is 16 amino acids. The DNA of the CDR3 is TGTGCCAGCAGCTTAGGCGTAATCGACACTGCCTACGAGCAGTACTTC. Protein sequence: CASSLGVIDTAYEQYF.

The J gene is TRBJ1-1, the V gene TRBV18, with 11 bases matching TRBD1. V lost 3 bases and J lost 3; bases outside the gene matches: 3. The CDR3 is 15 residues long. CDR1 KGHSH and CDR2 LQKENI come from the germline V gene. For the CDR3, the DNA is TGTGCCAGCTCACCGGACAGGGGGCGCGACACTGAAGCTTTCTTT. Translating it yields CASSPDRGRDTEAFF. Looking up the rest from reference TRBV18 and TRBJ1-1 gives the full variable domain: NAGVMQNPRHLVRRRGQEARLRCSPMKGHSHVYWYRQLPEEGLKFMVYLQKENIIDESGMPKERFSAEFPKEGPSILRIQQVVRGDSAAYFCASSPDRGRDTEAFFGQGTRLTVV.

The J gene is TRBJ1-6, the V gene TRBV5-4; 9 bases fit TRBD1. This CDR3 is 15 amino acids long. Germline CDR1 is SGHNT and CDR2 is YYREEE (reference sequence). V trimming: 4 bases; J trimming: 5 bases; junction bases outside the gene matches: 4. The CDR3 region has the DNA TGTGCCAGCAGCCTAAGGACAGGGGATAATTCACCCCTCCACTTT. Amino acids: CASSLRTGDNSPLHF. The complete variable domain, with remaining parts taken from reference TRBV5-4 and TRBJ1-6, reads ETGVTQSPTHLIKTRGQQVTLRCSSQSGHNTVSWYQQALGQGPQFIFQYYREEENGRGNFPPRFSGLQFPNYSSELNVNALELDDSALYLCASSLRTGDNSPLHFGNGTRLTVT.

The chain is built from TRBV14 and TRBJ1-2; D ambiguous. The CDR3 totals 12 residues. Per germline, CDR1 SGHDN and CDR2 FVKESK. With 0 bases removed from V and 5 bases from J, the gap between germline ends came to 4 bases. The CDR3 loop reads CASSQDRYGYTF. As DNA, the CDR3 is TGTGCCAGCAGCCAAGATCGGTATGGCTACACCTTC.

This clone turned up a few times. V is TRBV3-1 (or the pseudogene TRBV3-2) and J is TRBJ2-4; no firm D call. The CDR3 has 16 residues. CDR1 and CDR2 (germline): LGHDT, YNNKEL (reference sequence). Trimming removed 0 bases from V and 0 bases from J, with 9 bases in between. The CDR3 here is CASSQEVSLAKNIQYF. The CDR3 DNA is TGTGCCAGCAGCCAAGAGGTCAGTCTAGCCAAAAACATTCAGTACTTC.

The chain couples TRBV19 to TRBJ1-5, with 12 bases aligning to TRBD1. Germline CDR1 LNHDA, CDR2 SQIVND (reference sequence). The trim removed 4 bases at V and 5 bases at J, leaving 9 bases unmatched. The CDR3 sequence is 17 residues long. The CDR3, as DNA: TGTGCCAGTAGTACCCAAGGGGACAGGGGGCTAGATCAGCCCCAGCATTTT. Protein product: CASSTQGDRGLDQPQHF.

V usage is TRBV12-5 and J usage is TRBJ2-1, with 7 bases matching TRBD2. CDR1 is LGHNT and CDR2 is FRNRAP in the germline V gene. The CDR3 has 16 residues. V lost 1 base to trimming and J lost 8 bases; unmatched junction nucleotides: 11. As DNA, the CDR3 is TGTGCTAGTGGTTTGGAACGCCCGACGGGGGGTCATGAGCAGTTCTTC. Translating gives CASGLERPTGGHEQFF.